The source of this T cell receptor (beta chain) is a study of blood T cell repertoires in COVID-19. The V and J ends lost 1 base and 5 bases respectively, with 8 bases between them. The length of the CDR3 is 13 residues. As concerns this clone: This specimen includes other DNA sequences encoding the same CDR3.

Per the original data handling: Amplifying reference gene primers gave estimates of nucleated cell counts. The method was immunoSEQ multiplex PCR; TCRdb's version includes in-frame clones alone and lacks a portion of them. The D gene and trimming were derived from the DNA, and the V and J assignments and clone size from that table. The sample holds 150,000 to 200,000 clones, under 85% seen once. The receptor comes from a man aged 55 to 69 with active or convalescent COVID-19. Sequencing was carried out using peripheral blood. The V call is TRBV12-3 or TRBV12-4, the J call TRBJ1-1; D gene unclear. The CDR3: CASSLGTGTEAFF. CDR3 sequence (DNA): TGTGCCAGCAGTTTAGGTACGGGAACTGAAGCTTTCTTT.